This entry concerns a single T cell receptor (beta chain). What it binds is not known. CDR3 length: 14 amino acids. V was cut by 2 bases and J by 0 bases, with 6 bases left in between. Germline loops: CDR1 SEHNR, CDR2 FQNEAQ (reference sequence). These data originate in a study of OX40 agonist ivuxolimab in advanced cancers. Study as a whole: Recorded diagnoses for dose-escalation patients were hepatocellular carcinoma, melanoma, renal cell or head and neck cancer. Patients achieving partial responses numbered three: one hepatocellular carcinoma case and two cutaneous melanoma cases.

Whole-study findings and limits: The study did not work out the antigen specificity of the expanded peripheral T cells.

Repertoires were generated with immunoSEQ multiplex PCR, while TCRdb's copy carries only in-frame clones and drops some. The sample lists about 54,000 clones, 90% to 95% occurring once. The V call is TRBV7-9, the J call TRBJ2-3; D not resolved. The clonotype was recovered from an adult with an advanced solid tumor such as melanoma, head and neck, liver or kidney cancer. The source was CD4+ or CD8+ T cells sorted from blood, collected in a trial of the OX40 agonist ivuxolimab. The CDR3 bases are TGTGCCAGCAGCTTACTACCTAGCACAGATACGCAGTATTTT. The encoded protein is CASSLLPSTDTQYF.